Listed below are T cell receptor beta chains from one sample, sequenced in a study of T cell responses to AZD1222 COVID-19 vaccine. Measured with immunoSEQ multiplex PCR; TCRdb has only the in-frame clones, and not every one. The repertoire holds some 200,000 clones, approximately 94% seen once, with 1% in the top ten. The specimen comprised peripheral blood, sampled on day 0 of MenACWY control vaccination. The receptors were sampled from an adult in good health. Each CDR3 is given with its conserved first and last residue. The D gene is left open where the match is weak. The size field is filled for only some rows; it gives once, few, many or a size class.

>.|TRBV3-1/TRBV3-2|TRBJ1-1|13|.
TGTGCCAGCAGCCCAGGGAGTGGCACTGAAGCTTTCTTT
CASSPGSGTEAFF
>.|TRBV20-1|TRBJ2-3|12|.
TGCAGTGCTAGTGGTACCACAGATACGCAGTATTTT
CSASGTTDTQYF
>.|TRBV6-4|TRBJ2-1|15|.
TGTGCCAGCAGTGAAGGTCTAGCCTCCTACAATGAGCAGTTCTTC
CASSEGLASYNEQFF
>.|TRBV19|TRBJ1-2|14|.
TGTGCCAGTAGAAAAGCGGCAGCACCGGGTAGCCACACCTTC
CASRKAAAPGSHTF
>.|TRBV5-1|TRBJ1-5|14|.
TGCGCCAGCAGCTTGGATGGGGGGGCTCAGCCCCAGCATTTT
CASSLDGGAQPQHF
>.|TRBV4-3|TRBJ2-7|13|.
TGCGCCAGCAGCCAAGATAGAGACGCCGAGCAGTACTTC
CASSQDRDAEQYF
>.|TRBV7-2|TRBJ1-6|13|.
TGTGCCAGCAGCTCGAACGGGAATTCACCCCTCCACTTT
CASSSNGNSPLHF
>.|TRBV18|TRBJ1-5|16|.
TGTGCCAGCTCACCACCGGGCAGGTCCAACAATCAGCCCCAGCATTTT
CASSPPGRSNNQPQHF
>.|TRBV7-2|TRBJ1-1|15|.
TGTGCCAGCAGCTTAGTAAGCGGGGGTATCACTGAAGCTTTCTTT
CASSLVSGGITEAFF
>once|TRBV6-6|TRBJ1-5|14|TRBD1
TGTGCCAGCACGTCCGGGACAGGCGGACAGCCCCAGCATTTT
CASTSGTGGQPQHF
>.|TRBV5-1|TRBJ2-7|14|TRBD2
TGCGCCAGCACTCTGGAGCGGGGGAAGTACGAGCAGTACTTC
CASTLERGKYEQYF
>.|TRBV3-1/TRBV3-2|TRBJ1-1|18|TRBD1
TGTGCCAGCAGCTCAAGGTCCGGGACAGGGGAGAGGTTCACTGAAGCTTTCTTT
CASSSRSGTGERFTEAFF
>once|TRBV7-9|TRBJ2-3|16|TRBD2
TGTGCCAGCAGCTTCCAGAGGGCGGGGGGCACAGATACGCAGTATTTT
CASSFQRAGGTDTQYF
>.|TRBV6-5|TRBJ1-1|14|.
TGTGCCAGCAGCCTTTCTGCCCATTACACTGAAGCTTTCTTT
CASSLSAHYTEAFF
>.|TRBV3-1/TRBV3-2|TRBJ2-1|20|TRBD2
TGTGCCAGCAGCCAAGTCCCACTAGCGGGGGGACCGAGCTCCTACAATGAGCAGTTCTTC
CASSQVPLAGGPSSYNEQFF
>.|TRBV27|TRBJ1-5|12|.
TGTGCCAGCAGTTTTCGTGGGCAGCCCCAGCATTTT
CASSFRGQPQHF
>once|TRBV5-1|TRBJ1-1|15|.
TGCGCCAGCAGCCCAGGGATCAGGGAGGCGACTGAAGCTTTCTTT
CASSPGIREATEAFF
>.|TRBV11-1|TRBJ1-1|14|.
TGTGCCAGCAGCGTGGGACTGATGAACACTGAAGCTTTCTTT
CASSVGLMNTEAFF
>.|TRBV5-4|TRBJ2-7|14|.
TGTGCCAGCAGCTTGGGTGGGGGATTCTACGAGCAGTACTTC
CASSLGGGFYEQYF
>.|TRBV30|TRBJ1-6|14|.
TGTGCCTGGAGTATAGCGGCAGGGAATTCACCCCTCCACTTT
CAWSIAAGNSPLHF
>.|TRBV18|TRBJ1-6|16|TRBD1
TGTGCCAGCTCACCCCCGGGACAGATCTATAATTCACCCCTCCACTTT
CASSPPGQIYNSPLHF
>.|TRBV6-5|TRBJ1-2|13|.
TGTGCCAGCAGTTACTCGCCGGTCGGCGGCTACACCTTC
CASSYSPVGGYTF
>.|TRBV24-1|TRBJ2-2|16|.
TGTGCCACCAGTGCACCAGGCCAGGGTCGCGCCGGGGAGCTGTTTTTT
CATSAPGQGRAGELFF
>.|TRBV29-1|TRBJ2-4|13|.
TGCAGCGTTACCCCGACCACCAAAAACATTCAGTACTTC
CSVTPTTKNIQYF